These 2 T cell receptor beta chains share one sample of origin, sequenced in a study of blood T cell repertoires in COVID-19. Libraries were prepared by immunoSEQ multiplex PCR; TCRdb keeps only in-frame clonotypes and omits some of them. This table has about 160,000 clones, 84% appearing once. What was sequenced was PBMCs or T cells enriched from blood (not recorded which). The source is a man in his fifties who had recovered from COVID-19.

The rearrangement uses TRBV7-3 and TRBJ1-2, with 8 bases lining up with TRBD1. In germline, CDR1 is SGHTA, CDR2 FQGTGA. This CDR3 comprises 15 residues. Trimming at V came to 6 bases and at J to 1 base, leaving 7 bases not matched to a gene. The CDR3 protein is CASRDRGLRNYGYTF. CDR3 nucleotide sequence: TGTGCCAGCAGAGACAGGGGACTACGTAACTATGGCTACACCTTC.

The V call is TRBV5-1, the J call TRBJ1-2; 7 nucleotides align to TRBD1. CDR1 is SGHRS, CDR2 YFSETQ, per germline. The CDR3 is 16 amino acids. Germline trimming cut 4 bases from V and 10 bases from J; bases unmatched to any gene: 19. CDR3 DNA sequence: TGCGCCAGCAGCCCCCTTGCGGGACAGCCCTCCGCAGACTACACCTTC. Amino acids: CASSPLAGQPSADYTF. The full variable domain, completed using reference TRBV5-1 and TRBJ1-2, is KAGVTQTPRYLIKTRGQQVTLSCSPISGHRSVSWYQQTPGQGLQFLFEYFSETQRNKGNFPGRFSGRQFSNSRSEMNVSTLELGDSALYLCASSPLAGQPSADYTFGSGTRLTVV.